What follows describes a single T cell receptor beta chain. Its target is not known. The V gene's germline CDR1 is MGHRA and CDR2 YSYEKL. Deletions cut 6 bases from V and 7 bases from J, with 15 bases between. The CDR3 totals 14 residues. This specimen comes from a study of cytomegalovirus exposure and HLA in healthy donors. Study-wide context: Researchers previously reported finding about 110 million unique TCR beta sequences from 170 million or so T cells. Study-level results: Donor immune exposure was known only as CMV serostatus. A missense DCLRE1C variant was associated with V- and J-gene trimming of TCR beta chains in a later analysis, and an independent cohort replicated the association.

Amplification used 60 Vbeta primers and 13 Jbeta primers. The assay was immunoSEQ multiplex PCR, and TCRdb's table has in-frame clones only and misses some. Among more than 95,000 clones listed, about 75% were seen once. The clonotype was recovered from a man in his sixties in good health and CMV-seropositive. The source material was PBMCs. The rearrangement links TRBV4-1 to TRBJ1-4, with D unresolved. The CDR3 DNA follows: TGCGCCAGCAGGCCTTTAGCTGTGGGTGAAAAACTGTTTTTT. Protein sequence: CASRPLAVGEKLFF.